A single sample gave rise to the 18 T cell receptor beta chains below, sequenced in a study of T cells after posttransplantation cyclophosphamide. Repertoires were generated with immunoSEQ multiplex PCR, while TCRdb's copy carries only in-frame clones and drops some. This sample carries 35,000 to 55,000 clones, none of them present only once. The sequencing sample was made of PBMCs. These receptors all come from a man in his forties in good health, CMV-negative, and a related stem cell transplant donor.

The table lists this clone with many counts. The V and J genes are TRBV5-4 and TRBJ2-3; D uncertain. The CDR3 sequence is 15 residues long. V was clipped by 0 bases and J by 1 base, with 9 bases between them. Germline lookup yields CDR1 SGHNT and CDR2 YYREEE (reference sequence). DNA of the CDR3: TGTGCCAGCAGCTTGGGTCTTACTGGCACAGATACGCAGTATTTT. Translation gives CASSLGLTGTDTQYF.

This clone was found many times. This chain joins TRBV6-1 and TRBJ2-7, with a weak D call TRBD2 (6 bases). The V and J ends lost 2 bases and 3 bases respectively, with 14 bases between them. The CDR3 spans 15 residues. The germline V gene encodes CDR1 MNHNS and CDR2 SASEGT. The CDR3 region has the DNA TGTGCCAGCAGTGAACCTGGGGGGTACGGCTACGAGCAGTACGTC. This codes for CASSEPGGYGYEQYV.

This clone was recorded many times. V gene TRBV6-1 combines with J gene TRBJ2-6, with D uncertain. This CDR3 has 12 residues. Trimming shortened V by 6 bases and J by 4 bases, and 4 bases separated the two germline ends. Germline values: CDR1 MNHNS, CDR2 SASEGT. CDR3 nucleotides: TGTGCCAGCAGGCTAGGGGCCAACGTCCTGACTTTC. It codes for CASRLGANVLTF.

This clone was observed many times. The chain links TRBV6-5 to TRBJ1-6, with D possibly TRBD1 on 5 matching bases. V lost 2 bases, J lost 7 bases, and 15 bases lay in between. Germline V lookup: CDR1 MNHEY, CDR2 SVGAGI. There are 16 residues in the CDR3. CDR3 nucleotide sequence: TGTGCCAGCAGTTACGCACAAGGGGTAAGGAATTCACCCCTCCACTTT. Protein product: CASSYAQGVRNSPLHF.

This clone was picked up many times. The chain uses TRBV27 and TRBJ2-7, with a weak D call TRBD1 (5 bases). The V end was cut by 6 bases, the J end by 0 bases, with 9 bases between. The CDR3 totals 13 residues. Germline values: CDR1 MNHEY, CDR2 SMNVEV (reference sequence). Written as DNA, the CDR3 is TGTGCCAGCAGCCCAGGGTTCTCCTACGAGCAGTACGTC. The encoded protein is CASSPGFSYEQYV.

This clone was recorded at least ten times. CDR3 loop: CASSLSAGWGSGANVLTF. The CDR3 nucleotides read TGCGCCAGCAGCTTGTCTGCAGGGTGGGGCTCTGGGGCCAACGTCCTGACTTTC. The chain uses TRBV5-1 and TRBJ2-6; TRBD1 is a possible D gene (5 bases). V lost 1 base and J 0 bases, leaving 14 bases between the germline ends. The CDR3 is made up of 18 amino acids. Germline V gives CDR1 SGHRS, CDR2 YFSETQ.

There are many counts of this clone. J is TRBJ2-1 and V is TRBV6-5; perhaps TRBD2 as D (6 bases). The germline V gene has CDR1 MNHEY and CDR2 SVGAGI. The germline V and J ends were trimmed by 1 base and 8 bases, with 12 bases remaining between them. This CDR3 region has 14 residues. This CDR3 reads CASSYWGRRDEQFF. The CDR3 coding sequence is TGTGCCAGCAGTTACTGGGGGAGGAGGGATGAGCAGTTCTTC.

This clone came up many times. V gene TRBV15 combines with J gene TRBJ1-5; TRBD1 matches 8 bases. V lost 0 bases and J lost 2; bases outside the gene matches: 6. CDR1 is LNHNV and CDR2 is YYDKDF in the germline V gene (reference sequence). The CDR3 spans 17 residues. The CDR3 DNA follows: TGTGCCACCAGCAGAGATCGGCAGGGGGCTGGCAATCAGCCCCAGCATTTT. It specifies CATSRDRQGAGNQPQHF.

Many counts were recorded for this clone. V gene TRBV27 combines with J gene TRBJ1-2; D perhaps matches TRBD1 (6 bases). Germline V gene sequence: CDR1 MNHEY, CDR2 SMNVEV (reference sequence). With 6 bases removed from V and 4 bases from J, the gap between germline ends came to 18 bases. The CDR3 loop spans 15 amino acids. The CDR3 loop is CASRASTGTSYGYTF. The CDR3 coding sequence is TGTGCCAGCAGAGCCAGCACAGGGACCTCCTATGGCTACACCTTC.

This clone was seen more than once but under ten times. The gene calls are TRBV6-6 and TRBJ2-7, with 7 bases identical to TRBD1. V lost 6 bases to trimming and J lost 6 bases; unmatched junction nucleotides: 14. The CDR3 extends over 15 amino acids. The germline gives CDR1 MNHNY, CDR2 SVGAGI (reference sequence). The CDR3 DNA reads as TGTGCCAGCAGAAAAGGGACAGTCAGCAGTCTCGAGCAGTACTTC. Translated, it gives CASRKGTVSSLEQYF.

This clone was detected ten times or more. Written as DNA, the CDR3 is TGCAGCGTTGTCTACGGACAGAATTCGGCTTTCTTT. Translated, it gives CSVVYGQNSAFF. The chain has TRBV29-1 and TRBJ1-1; tentative D call: TRBD1 (6 bases). V was shortened by 4 bases and J by 11 bases, with 17 bases between the two germline ends. The CDR3 is 12 residues long. CDR1 and CDR2 from the germline V gene are SQVTM and ANQGSEA.

This clone was seen a few times. The chain has TRBV6-1 and TRBJ2-2, with 7 nucleotides matching TRBD2. Germline loops: CDR1 MNHNS, CDR2 SASEGT. The CDR3 sequence is 15 residues long. V dropped 0 bases and J dropped 6; count of bases not matched to a gene: 4. Here the CDR3 reads CASSEAWGGAGELFF. CDR3 DNA: TGTGCCAGCAGTGAAGCGTGGGGAGGGGCCGGGGAGCTGTTTTTT.

V is TRBV18 and J is TRBJ1-4; TRBD1 matches at 7 bases. The germline CDR1 and CDR2 sequences are KGHSH and LQKENI. The trim removed 4 bases at V and 3 bases at J, leaving 8 bases unmatched. The CDR3 has 16 residues. The DNA for the CDR3 is TGTGCCAGCTCACTGTTCGCGACAGGGTCTAATGAAAAACTGTTTTTT. Translated: CASSLFATGSNEKLFF.

This clone was observed many times. The chain joins TRBV7-9 to TRBJ1-4, with no clear D. The germline CDR1 and CDR2 sequences are SEHNR and FQNEAQ (reference sequence). The CDR3 contains 12 residues. Trimming took 1 base from V and 8 from J, leaving 5 bases between them. The CDR3 bases are TGTGCCAGCAGCTTAGTCTTGGAAAAACTGTTTTTT. Its translation: CASSLVLEKLFF.

At least ten counts were recorded for this clone. This chain connects TRBV2 to TRBJ1-2; D possibly corresponds to TRBD1 (6 bases). CDR1 and CDR2 from the germline V gene are SNHLY and FYNNEI. Trimming left V 1 base short and J 7 bases short, with 16 bases between. The CDR3 has 15 residues. The CDR3 coding sequence is TGTGCCAGCAGTGAAGATCCGGCAGGGGATCCTGGCTACACCTTC. It is translated as CASSEDPAGDPGYTF. Full variable domain (rest looked up from reference TRBV2 and TRBJ1-2): EPEVTQTPSHQVTQMGQEVILRCVPISNHLYFYWYRQILGQKVEFLVSFYNNEISEKSEIFDDQFSVERPDGSNFTLKIRSTKLEDSAMYFCASSEDPAGDPGYTFGSGTRLTVV.

This clone was counted a few times. The rearrangement uses TRBV28 and TRBJ2-5; 8 nucleotides line up with TRBD1. J lost 1 base, V lost 2 bases, and 3 bases had no gene match. The CDR3 has 15 amino acids. From germline, CDR1 is MDHEN and CDR2 SYDVKM. The CDR3, as DNA: TGTGCCAGCAGTTTAGGGGACAGGTCCCAAGAGACCCAGTACTTC. This gives the protein CASSLGDRSQETQYF.

Many counts were recorded for this clone. The chain is built from TRBV7-6 and TRBJ2-5; no reliable D call. CDR1 is SGHVS and CDR2 is FNYEAQ in the germline V gene. The CDR3 length is 11 residues. Trimming took 5 bases from V and 4 from J, leaving 5 bases between them. The CDR3 DNA reads as TGTGCCAGCAGCCCATCAGAGACCCAGTACTTC. The encoded protein is CASSPSETQYF.

This clone was seen ten or more times. The rearrangement joins TRBV7-9 to TRBJ2-1; D not resolved. The CDR3 is 12 amino acids. Germline CDR1 SEHNR, CDR2 FQNEAQ (reference sequence). Trimming took off 5 bases at V and 12 bases at J, with 14 bases between the two ends. The CDR3 nucleotides read TGTGCCAGCAGCCCCTCTGTTTCGGGGCAGTTCTTC. It codes for CASSPSVSGQFF.